This T cell receptor (beta chain) was obtained from a study of CD8 T cell repertoires and HIV-1 epitope variants. Study-wide findings and caveats: Nef KF9 drew roughly 5 clonotypes and HW9 one, without TAALDMSHF responses. This assay reports beta chains of antigen-expanded cells, not T cell function.

Using immunoSEQ multiplex PCR, the repertoire was profiled, and TCRdb retains in-frame clones only, with some absent. The sample contains more than 1,500 clones, approximately 62% of which appear only once. CDR3 length: 15 residues. Germline lookup yields CDR1 MNHEY and CDR2 SVGAGI. V was cut by 7 bases and J by 3 bases, with 16 bases left in between. There are a few counts of this clone. Its antigen is currently unknown. V and J are TRBV6-5 and TRBJ2-1; a weak D match, TRBD2 (5 bases). The clonotype comes from a male donor with HIV. The sequencing sample was made of cultured CD8+ T cells derived from PBMCs. CDR3 sequence (DNA): TGTGCCAGCACCACGGGTCAGCGGAGCTACAATGAGCAGTTCTTC. Protein sequence: CASTTGQRSYNEQFF.